The 13 T cell receptor beta chains given below trace back to one sample, sequenced in a study of neurological immune-mediated disorders. One entry per CDR3 protein, called by TCRdb with MiXCR from the 5' RACE reads. The repertoire has tens of thousands of distinct CDR3 sequences, 3.5% to 5.5% of them found once; the top ten carry approximately 6.9%. The sequenced sample was PBMCs. The receptors come from a man aged 25-45 years with multiple sclerosis.

This clonotype was counted between two and nine times. This sequence joins TRBV5-5 and TRBJ1-5, with D perhaps matching TRBD1 (5 bases). This CDR3 region has 14 residues. Germline values: CDR1 SGHKS, CDR2 YYEKEE (reference sequence). V was clipped by 4 bases and J by 6 bases, with 14 bases between them. The CDR3 spells CASSPGRAGQPQHF. CDR3 DNA: TGTGCCAGCAGCCCGGGCAGGGCCGGTCAGCCCCAGCATTTT.

This clonotype was seen more than once but under ten times. Compared with germline, one end of the junction differs, possibly owing to a read error. The J gene is TRBJ1-5, the V gene TRBV24-1; D possibly corresponds to TRBD1 (6 bases). From germline, CDR1 is KGHDR and CDR2 SFDVKD. The CDR3 totals 20 residues. The CDR3, as DNA: TGTGCCACCAGTGATCGGAGGCTTTCAGGTTGGGGGGCAAAATATGGGACCCAGAATTTT. Amino acids: CATSDRRLSGWGAKYGTQNF.

This clonotype has ten or more counts. The chain joins TRBV20-1 to TRBJ1-5; D is unclear. Trimming left V 3 bases short and J 0 bases short, with 15 bases between. CDR1 and CDR2 from the germline V gene are DFQATT and SNEGSKA (reference sequence). The length of the CDR3 is 16 residues. Written as DNA, the CDR3 is TGCAGTGCTAGGCCCCGGACTCGGTATAGCAATCAGCCCCAGCATTTT. This codes for CSARPRTRYSNQPQHF.

There are many counts of this clonotype. V gene TRBV11-2 combines with J gene TRBJ2-7; possible D gene TRBD2, 5 bases. There are 14 residues in the CDR3. Germline-derived CDR1 and CDR2 are SGHAT and FQNNGV. Trimming took 5 bases from V and 0 from J, leaving 11 bases between them. The CDR3 loop is CASSPEDFSYEQYF. The CDR3 DNA reads as TGTGCCAGCAGCCCAGAGGACTTCTCCTACGAGCAGTACTTC.

This clonotype has at least ten counts. This chain connects TRBV14 to TRBJ1-3; TRBD1 aligns across 7 bases. CDR3 length: 13 residues. CDR1 SGHDN and CDR2 FVKESK come from the germline V gene. V gave up 9 bases and J gave up 7 bases; unmatched junction bases: 9. As DNA, the CDR3 is TGTGCCAGTAAACAGGGGTTAGAGAACACCATATATTTT. Residues: CASKQGLENTIYF.

This clonotype was observed many times. The chain's CDR3 is CASSRTVLNTEAFF. For the CDR3, the DNA is TGTGCCAGCAGCAGGACAGTATTGAACACTGAAGCTTTCTTT. This sequence joins TRBV12-3 or TRBV12-4 and TRBJ1-1, with D tentatively TRBD1 (6 bases). The length of the CDR3 is 14 residues. V lost 6 bases and J lost 0, with 11 bases in between.

In its sample, this clonotype was seen many times. V and J are TRBV5-1 and TRBJ1-6, with 9 positions matching TRBD1. There are 14 residues in the CDR3. Germline loops: CDR1 SGHRS, CDR2 YFSETQ. The junction had 2 bases not matched to a gene; V was cut back by 2 bases and J by 8 bases. The CDR3 loop reads CASSFGQGHSPLHF. Here the CDR3 DNA reads TGCGCCAGCAGCTTCGGACAGGGGCATTCACCCCTCCACTTT. Full variable domain (remainder filled in from reference TRBV5-1 and TRBJ1-6): KAGVTQTPRYLIKTRGQQVTLSCSPISGHRSVSWYQQTPGQGLQFLFEYFSETQRNKGNFPGRFSGRQFSNSRSEMNVSTLELGDSALYLCASSFGQGHSPLHFGNGTRLTVT.

In its sample, this clonotype was seen a few times. This chain connects TRBV28 to TRBJ1-1; D is unclear. Germline V CDR1 and CDR2: MDHEN, SYDVKM. V lost 5 bases and J 8 bases, leaving 12 bases between the germline ends. The CDR3 has 12 amino acids. The CDR3 is CASSLSRAEAFF. As DNA, the CDR3 is TGTGCCAGCAGTCTAAGTAGGGCAGAAGCTTTCTTT.

This clonotype showed up many times. This chain links TRBV5-6 with TRBJ2-7, with D perhaps matching TRBD1 (6 bases). This CDR3 is 13 amino acids long. V dropped 4 bases and J dropped 4 bases, with 12 bases sitting between them. Per germline, CDR1 SGHDT and CDR2 YYEEEE. CDR3 coding DNA: TGTGCCAGCAGCATGGGGACATCTTACGAGCAGTACTTC. Its protein is CASSMGTSYEQYF.

V usage is TRBV5-6 and J usage is TRBJ1-4, with 9 bases matching TRBD1. The V gene end was trimmed by 2 bases and the J gene end by 8 bases; junction bases not matched to a gene: 4. The CDR3 consists of 14 residues. The germline V gene has CDR1 SGHDT and CDR2 YYEEEE. CDR3 in DNA: TGTGCCAGCAGCTTCGGACAGGGGTCGGAAAAACTGTTTTTT. Residues: CASSFGQGSEKLFF.

This clonotype was picked up many times. The CDR3 protein is CSVEGPNTGELFF. Here the CDR3 DNA reads TGCAGTGTAGAGGGCCCGAACACCGGGGAGCTGTTTTTT. This chain links TRBV20-1 with TRBJ2-2, with TRBD2 as a possible D gene (5 bases). V lost 7 bases and J 0 bases, leaving 9 bases between the germline ends. Germline CDR1 and CDR2: DFQATT and SNEGSKA (reference sequence). The CDR3 spans 13 residues.

This clonotype has a count of ten or more. The CDR3 region has the DNA TGCAGTCCTACAATCGGGACTCGACAAGTGCAGTTCTTC. It codes for CSPTIGTRQVQFF. J is TRBJ2-1 and V is TRBV20-1, with D tentatively TRBD2 (6 bases). CDR3 size: 13 residues. The germline V gene encodes CDR1 DFQATT and CDR2 SNEGSKA (reference sequence). V gave up 8 bases and J gave up 12 bases, with 23 bases separating them.

This clonotype has at least ten counts. The chain joins TRBV5-1 to TRBJ1-1; TRBD1 agrees at 7 bases. The CDR3 is 14 residues long. Germline-derived CDR1 and CDR2 are SGHRS and YFSETQ. J was trimmed by 5 bases and V by 4 bases; bases with no gene match: 8. CDR3 protein: CASSQDRELTEAFF. For the CDR3, the DNA is TGCGCCAGCAGCCAAGACAGGGAATTGACTGAAGCTTTCTTT. The full variable domain, rest sourced from reference TRBV5-1 and TRBJ1-1, is KAGVTQTPRYLIKTRGQQVTLSCSPISGHRSVSWYQQTPGQGLQFLFEYFSETQRNKGNFPGRFSGRQFSNSRSEMNVSTLELGDSALYLCASSQDRELTEAFFGQGTRLTVV.